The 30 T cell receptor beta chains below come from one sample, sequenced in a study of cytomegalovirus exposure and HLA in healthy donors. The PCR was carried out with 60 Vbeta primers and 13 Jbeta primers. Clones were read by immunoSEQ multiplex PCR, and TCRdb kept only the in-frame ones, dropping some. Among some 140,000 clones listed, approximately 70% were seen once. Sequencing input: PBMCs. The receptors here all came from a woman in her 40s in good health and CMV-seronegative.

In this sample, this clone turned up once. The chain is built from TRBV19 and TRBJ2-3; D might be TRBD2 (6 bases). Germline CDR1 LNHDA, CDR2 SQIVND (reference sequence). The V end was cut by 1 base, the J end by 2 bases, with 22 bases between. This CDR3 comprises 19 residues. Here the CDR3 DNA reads TGTGCCAGTAGTATAGGAGTGGGTCGGGGGAACCAATTCACAGATACGCAGTATTTT. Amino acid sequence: CASSIGVGRGNQFTDTQYF.

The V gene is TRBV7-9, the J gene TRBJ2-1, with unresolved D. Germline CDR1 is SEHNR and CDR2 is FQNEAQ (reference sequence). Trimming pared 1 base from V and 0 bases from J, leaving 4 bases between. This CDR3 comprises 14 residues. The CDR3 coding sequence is TGTGCCAGCAGCTTAGACATCTCCTACAATGAGCAGTTCTTC. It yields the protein CASSLDISYNEQFF.

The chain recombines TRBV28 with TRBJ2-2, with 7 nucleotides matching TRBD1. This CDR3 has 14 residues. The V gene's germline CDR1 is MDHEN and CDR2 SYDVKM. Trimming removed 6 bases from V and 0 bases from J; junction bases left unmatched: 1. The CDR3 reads CASRQGPNTGELFF. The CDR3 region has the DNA TGTGCCAGCAGACAGGGGCCGAACACCGGGGAGCTGTTTTTT. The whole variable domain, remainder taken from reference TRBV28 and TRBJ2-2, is DVKVTQSSRYLVKRTGEKVFLECVQDMDHENMFWYRQDPGLGLRLIYFSYDVKMKEKGDIPEGYSVSREKKERFSLILESASTNQTSMYLCASRQGPNTGELFFGEGSRLTVL.

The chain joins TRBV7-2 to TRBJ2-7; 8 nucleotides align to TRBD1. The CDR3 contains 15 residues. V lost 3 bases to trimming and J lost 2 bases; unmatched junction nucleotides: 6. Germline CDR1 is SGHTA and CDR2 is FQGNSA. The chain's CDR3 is CASSFATGGTYEQYV. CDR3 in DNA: TGTGCCAGCAGCTTCGCCACAGGGGGGACCTACGAGCAGTACGTC.

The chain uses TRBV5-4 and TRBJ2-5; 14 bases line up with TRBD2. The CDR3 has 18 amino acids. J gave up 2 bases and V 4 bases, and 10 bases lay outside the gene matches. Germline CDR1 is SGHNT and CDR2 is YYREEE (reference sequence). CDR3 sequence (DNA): TGTGCCAGCAGCCCCGGGACTAGCGGGGGCCGACTACAAGAGACCCAGTACTTC. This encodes CASSPGTSGGRLQETQYF.

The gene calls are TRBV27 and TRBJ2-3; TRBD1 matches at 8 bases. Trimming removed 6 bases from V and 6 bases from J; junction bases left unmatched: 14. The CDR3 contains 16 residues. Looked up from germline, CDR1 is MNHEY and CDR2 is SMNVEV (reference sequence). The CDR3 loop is CASRLGQGELGDTQYF. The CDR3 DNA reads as TGTGCCAGCAGGTTAGGACAGGGAGAGTTGGGGGATACGCAGTATTTT.

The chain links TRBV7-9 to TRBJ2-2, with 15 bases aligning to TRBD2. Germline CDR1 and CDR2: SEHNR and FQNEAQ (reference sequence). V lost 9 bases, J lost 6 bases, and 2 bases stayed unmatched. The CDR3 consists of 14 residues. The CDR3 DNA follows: TGTGCCAGTGGACTAGCGGGGGGGTCCGGGGAGCTGTTTTTT. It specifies CASGLAGGSGELFF.

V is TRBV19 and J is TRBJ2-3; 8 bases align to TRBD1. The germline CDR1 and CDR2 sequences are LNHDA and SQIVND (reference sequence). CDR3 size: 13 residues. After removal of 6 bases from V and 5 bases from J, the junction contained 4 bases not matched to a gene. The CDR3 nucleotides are TGTGCCAGTAGGCAGGGGGCGGGAGATACGCAGTATTTT. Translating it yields CASRQGAGDTQYF.

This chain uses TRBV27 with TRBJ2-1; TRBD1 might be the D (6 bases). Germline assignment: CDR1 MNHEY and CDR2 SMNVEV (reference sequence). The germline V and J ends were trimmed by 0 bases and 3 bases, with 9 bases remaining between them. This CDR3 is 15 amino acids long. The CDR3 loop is CASSLSGAVYNEQFF. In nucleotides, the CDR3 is TGTGCCAGCAGTTTATCGGGGGCCGTCTACAATGAGCAGTTCTTC.

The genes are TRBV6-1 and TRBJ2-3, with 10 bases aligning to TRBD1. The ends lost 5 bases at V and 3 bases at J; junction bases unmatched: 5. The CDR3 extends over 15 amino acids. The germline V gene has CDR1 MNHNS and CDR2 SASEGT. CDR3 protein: CASSRQGANTDTQYF. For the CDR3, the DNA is TGTGCCAGCAGTCGACAGGGGGCTAATACAGATACGCAGTATTTT.

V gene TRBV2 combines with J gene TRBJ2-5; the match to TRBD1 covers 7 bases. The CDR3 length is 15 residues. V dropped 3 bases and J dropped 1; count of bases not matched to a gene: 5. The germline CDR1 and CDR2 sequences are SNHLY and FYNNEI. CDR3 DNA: TGTGCCAGCAGTGACCATGCAGGGGGCCAAGAGACCCAGTACTTC. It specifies CASSDHAGGQETQYF.

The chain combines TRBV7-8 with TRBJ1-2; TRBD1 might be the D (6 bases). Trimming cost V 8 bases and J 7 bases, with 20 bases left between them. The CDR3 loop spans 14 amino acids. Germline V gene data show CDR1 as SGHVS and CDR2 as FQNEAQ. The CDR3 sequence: CASGTKLGAGGYTF. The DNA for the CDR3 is TGTGCCAGCGGAACCAAGCTGGGGGCGGGTGGCTACACCTTC.

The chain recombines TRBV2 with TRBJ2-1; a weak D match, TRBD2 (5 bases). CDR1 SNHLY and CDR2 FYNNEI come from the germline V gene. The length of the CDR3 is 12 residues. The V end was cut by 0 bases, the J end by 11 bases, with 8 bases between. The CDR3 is CASSEASGKQFF. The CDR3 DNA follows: TGTGCCAGCAGTGAAGCATCGGGGAAGCAGTTCTTC.

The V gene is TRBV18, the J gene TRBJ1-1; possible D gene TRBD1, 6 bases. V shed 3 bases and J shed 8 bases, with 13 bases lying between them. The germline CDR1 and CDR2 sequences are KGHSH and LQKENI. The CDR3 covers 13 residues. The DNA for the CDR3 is TGTGCCAGCTCACCGGGGGCGGGCTCAGAAGCTTTCTTT. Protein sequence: CASSPGAGSEAFF.

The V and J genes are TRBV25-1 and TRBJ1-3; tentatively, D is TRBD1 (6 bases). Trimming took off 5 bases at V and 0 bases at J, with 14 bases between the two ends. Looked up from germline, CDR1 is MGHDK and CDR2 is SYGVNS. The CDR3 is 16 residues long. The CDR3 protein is CASSRTESISGNTIYF. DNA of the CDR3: TGTGCCAGCAGTAGGACAGAGTCGATCTCTGGAAACACCATATATTTT. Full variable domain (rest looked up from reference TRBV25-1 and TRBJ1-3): EADIYQTPRYLVIGTGKKITLECSQTMGHDKMYWYQQDPGMELHLIHYSYGVNSTEKGDLSSESTVSRIRTEHFPLTLESARPSHTSQYLCASSRTESISGNTIYFGEGSWLTVV.

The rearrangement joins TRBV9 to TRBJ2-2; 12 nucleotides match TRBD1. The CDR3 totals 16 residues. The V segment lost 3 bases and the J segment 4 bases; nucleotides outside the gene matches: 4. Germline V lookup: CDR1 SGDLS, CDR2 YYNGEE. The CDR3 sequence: CASSGDRGQGTGELFF. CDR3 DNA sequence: TGTGCCAGCAGCGGGGACAGGGGGCAGGGCACCGGGGAGCTGTTTTTT.

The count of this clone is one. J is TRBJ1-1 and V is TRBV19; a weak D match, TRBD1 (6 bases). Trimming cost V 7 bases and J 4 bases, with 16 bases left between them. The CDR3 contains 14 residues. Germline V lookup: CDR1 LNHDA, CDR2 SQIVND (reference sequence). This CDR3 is CASTHLGGRTEAFF. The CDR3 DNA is TGTGCCAGTACTCATCTAGGGGGTCGCACTGAAGCTTTCTTT.

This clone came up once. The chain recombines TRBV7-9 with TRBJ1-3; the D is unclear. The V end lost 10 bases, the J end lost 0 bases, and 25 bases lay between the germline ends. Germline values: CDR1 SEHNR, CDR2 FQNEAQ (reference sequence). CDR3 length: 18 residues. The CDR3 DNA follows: TGTGCCACCTCCCGGGGAGGTAGGGATCTGAACTCTGGAAACACCATATATTTT. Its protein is CATSRGGRDLNSGNTIYF.

The CDR3 coding sequence is TGTGCCAGCAGCTCTTCTACCACTACGATAGAGGACAGGGTGAGCACAGATACGCAGTATTTT. This codes for CASSSSTTTIEDRVSTDTQYF. This rearrangement joins TRBV13 to TRBJ2-3; 8 bases match TRBD1. Germline trimming cut 4 bases from V and 0 bases from J; bases unmatched to any gene: 21. This CDR3 has 21 amino acids. Germline V lookup: CDR1 PRHDT, CDR2 FYEKMQ (reference sequence).

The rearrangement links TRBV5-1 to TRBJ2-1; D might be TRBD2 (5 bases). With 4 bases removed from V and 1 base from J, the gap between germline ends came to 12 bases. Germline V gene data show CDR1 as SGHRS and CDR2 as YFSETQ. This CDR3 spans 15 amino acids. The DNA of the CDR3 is TGCGCCAGCAGCCCCGCACCGGGATCCTACAATGAGCAGTTCTTC. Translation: CASSPAPGSYNEQFF.

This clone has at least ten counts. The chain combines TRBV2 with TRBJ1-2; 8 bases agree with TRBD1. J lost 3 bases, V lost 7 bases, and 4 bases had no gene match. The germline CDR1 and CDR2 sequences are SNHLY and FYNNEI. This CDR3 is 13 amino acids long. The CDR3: CASKGQGYYGYTF. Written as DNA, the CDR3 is TGTGCCAGCAAAGGACAGGGATACTATGGCTACACCTTC.

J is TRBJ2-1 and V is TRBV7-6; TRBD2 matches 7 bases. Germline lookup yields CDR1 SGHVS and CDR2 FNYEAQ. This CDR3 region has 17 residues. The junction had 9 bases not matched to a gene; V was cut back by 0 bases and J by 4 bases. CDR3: CASSLALRGGGYNEQFF. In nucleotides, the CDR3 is TGTGCCAGCAGCTTAGCCCTTCGGGGCGGGGGATACAATGAGCAGTTCTTC.

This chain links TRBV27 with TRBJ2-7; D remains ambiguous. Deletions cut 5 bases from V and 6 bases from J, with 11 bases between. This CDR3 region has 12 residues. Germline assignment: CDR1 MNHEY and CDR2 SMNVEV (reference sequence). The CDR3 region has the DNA TGTGCCAGCAGTCTTAGACTTTGCGAGCAGTACGTC. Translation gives CASSLRLCEQYV.

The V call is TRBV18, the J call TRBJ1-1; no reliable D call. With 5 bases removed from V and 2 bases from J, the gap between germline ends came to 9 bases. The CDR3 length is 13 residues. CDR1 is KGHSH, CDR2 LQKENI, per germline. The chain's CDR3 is CASSSTQNTEAFF. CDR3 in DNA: TGTGCCAGCTCATCAACACAAAACACTGAAGCTTTCTTT.

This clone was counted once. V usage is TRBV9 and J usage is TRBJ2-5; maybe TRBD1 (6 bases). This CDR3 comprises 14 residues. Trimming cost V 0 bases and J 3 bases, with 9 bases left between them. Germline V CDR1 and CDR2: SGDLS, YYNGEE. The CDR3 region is CASSVGTVEETQYF. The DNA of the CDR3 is TGTGCCAGCAGCGTAGGGACAGTAGAAGAGACCCAGTACTTC.

The CDR3 protein is CASSLPNYNEQFF. DNA for the CDR3: TGTGCCAGCAGCTTGCCTAACTACAATGAGCAGTTCTTC. The chain is built from TRBV5-6 and TRBJ2-1; D uncertain. Deletions cut 1 base from V and 3 bases from J, with 5 bases between. Germline V gives CDR1 SGHDT, CDR2 YYEEEE. The CDR3 sequence is 13 residues long.

As DNA, the CDR3 is TGTGCCAGCAACCGACAGGCATCTAATGAAAAACTGTTTTTT. The encoded protein is CASNRQASNEKLFF. This chain connects TRBV28 to TRBJ1-4; possibly TRBD1 for D (6 bases). Trimming took off 7 bases at V and 3 bases at J, with 12 bases between the two ends. The CDR3 covers 14 residues. The germline CDR1 and CDR2 sequences are MDHEN and SYDVKM.

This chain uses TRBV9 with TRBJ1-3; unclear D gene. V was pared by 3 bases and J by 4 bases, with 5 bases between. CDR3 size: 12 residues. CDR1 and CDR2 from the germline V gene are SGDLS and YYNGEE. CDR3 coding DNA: TGTGCCAGCAGCGCCCAGGGAAACACCATATATTTT. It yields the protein CASSAQGNTIYF.

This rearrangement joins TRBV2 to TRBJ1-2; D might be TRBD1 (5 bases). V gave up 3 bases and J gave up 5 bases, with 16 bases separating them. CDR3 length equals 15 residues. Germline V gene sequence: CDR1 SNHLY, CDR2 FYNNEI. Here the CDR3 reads CASSDGGSNWYGYTF. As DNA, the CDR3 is TGTGCCAGCAGTGACGGGGGGTCTAACTGGTATGGCTACACCTTC.

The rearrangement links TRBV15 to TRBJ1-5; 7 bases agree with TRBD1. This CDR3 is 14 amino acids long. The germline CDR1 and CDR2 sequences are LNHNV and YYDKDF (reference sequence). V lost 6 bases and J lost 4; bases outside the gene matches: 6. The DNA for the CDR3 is TGTGCCACCAGACCCTCAGGGGGGAATCAGCCCCAGCATTTT. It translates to CATRPSGGNQPQHF.